This entry features one T cell receptor beta chain sequence. What it binds is not known. This sample was taken from a study of shared clonotypes between healthy human individuals. Each cell subset's genomic DNA was divided evenly among several immunoSEQ plates. Replicate sorted-subset PCRs were loaded with roughly 190 ng DNA, 29,000 or so T cell genomes. The method was immunoSEQ multiplex PCR; TCRdb's version includes in-frame clones alone and lacks a portion of them. Altogether approximately 2,200,000 clones are present, about 93% being singletons, with the ten largest covering 1.5% to 2%. Study-wide findings and caveats: Of the naive CD4 clonotypes, around 5.2% were shared across several donors. Sampling included only blood; tissue repertoires likely differ.

Naive CD8 cells, CD45RO-negative and positively selected for CCR7, excluded terminally differentiated effector memory CD45RA+ cells. Input material: naive CD8+ T cells from PBMCs. This TCR was sampled from a man aged 18 to 30 in good health. Some clones in this sample may be carry-over from other donors' samples.

The CDR3 region is CACQGTAQSTDTQYF. The CDR3 bases are TGTGCCTGCCAGGGGACAGCCCAAAGCACAGATACGCAGTATTTT. V and J are TRBV30 and TRBJ2-3; 7 bases agree with TRBD1. CDR1 is GTSNPN and CDR2 is SVGIG in the germline V gene (reference sequence). V gave up 6 bases and J gave up 0 bases; unmatched junction bases: 9. The CDR3 loop spans 15 amino acids. Complete variable domain (other parts from reference TRBV30 and TRBJ2-3): SQTIHQWPATLVQPVGSPLSLECTVEGTSNPNLYWYRQAAGRGLQLLFYSVGIGQISSEVPQNLSASRPQDRQFILSSKKLLLSDSGFYLCACQGTAQSTDTQYFGPGTRLTVL.